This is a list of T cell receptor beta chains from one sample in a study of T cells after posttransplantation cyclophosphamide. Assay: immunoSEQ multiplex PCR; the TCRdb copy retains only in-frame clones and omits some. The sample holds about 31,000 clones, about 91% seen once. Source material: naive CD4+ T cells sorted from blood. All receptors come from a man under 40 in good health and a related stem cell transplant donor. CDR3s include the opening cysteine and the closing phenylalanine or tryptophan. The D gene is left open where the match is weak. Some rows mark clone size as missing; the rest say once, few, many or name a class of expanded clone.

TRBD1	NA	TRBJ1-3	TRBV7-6	CASSFRTGGGNTIYF	TGTGCCAGCAGCTTCAGGACAGGAGGCGGAAACACCATATATTTT
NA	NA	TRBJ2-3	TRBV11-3	CASSLRTGSDTQYF	TGTGCCAGCAGCTTAAGGACGGGGTCAGATACGCAGTATTTT
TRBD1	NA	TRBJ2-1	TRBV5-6	CASSQGQGHEQFF	TGTGCCAGCAGCCAGGGACAGGGTCATGAGCAGTTCTTC
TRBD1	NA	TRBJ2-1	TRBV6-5	CASSTRTGRNEQFF	TGTGCCAGCAGTACTCGGACAGGACGGAATGAGCAGTTCTTC
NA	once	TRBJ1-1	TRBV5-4	CASSLAGQLNTEAFF	TGTGCCAGCAGCTTGGCCGGACAGTTGAACACTGAAGCTTTCTTT
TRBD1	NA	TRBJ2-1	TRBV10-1	CASRPGTGGHEQFF	TGCGCCAGCAGACCCGGGACAGGGGGCCATGAGCAGTTCTTC
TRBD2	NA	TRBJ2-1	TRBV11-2	CASGRASGGRYNEQFF	TGTGCCTCCGGCCGGGCTAGCGGGGGCCGCTACAATGAGCAGTTCTTC
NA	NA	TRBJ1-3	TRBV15	CATSRQGSGNTIYF	TGTGCCACCAGCAGACAGGGGTCCGGAAACACCATATATTTT
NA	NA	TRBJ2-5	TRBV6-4	CASTTSQGSGETQYF	TGTGCCAGCACTACTTCCCAGGGGAGTGGGGAGACCCAGTACTTC
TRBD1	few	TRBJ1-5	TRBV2	CASSEDQGAVHQPQHF	TGTGCCAGCAGTGAAGACCAGGGGGCAGTGCATCAGCCCCAGCATTTT
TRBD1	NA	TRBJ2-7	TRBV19	CASSAQTGGTYEQYF	TGTGCCAGTAGTGCCCAGACAGGGGGAACCTACGAGCAGTACTTC
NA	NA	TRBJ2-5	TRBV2	CASSEDVEETQYF	TGTGCCAGCAGTGAAGATGTAGAAGAGACCCAGTACTTC
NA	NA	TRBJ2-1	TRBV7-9	CRVDSYNEQFF	TGTCGGGTGGACAGCTACAATGAGCAGTTCTTC
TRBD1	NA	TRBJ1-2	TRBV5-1	CASSFRDRGNYGYTF	TGCGCCAGCAGCTTTCGGGACAGGGGAAACTATGGCTACACCTTC
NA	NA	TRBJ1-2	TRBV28	CASSPPTGWVGYTF	TGTGCCAGCAGTCCGCCGACAGGATGGGTTGGCTACACCTTC
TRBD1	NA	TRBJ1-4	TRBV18	CASSPPETGGTTNEKLFF	TGTGCCAGCTCACCACCAGAGACAGGGGGCACGACTAATGAAAAACTGTTTTTT
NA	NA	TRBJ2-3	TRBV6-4	CASSDSRGGGTDTQYF	TGTGCCAGCAGTGACTCGAGGGGGGGCGGCACAGATACGCAGTATTTT
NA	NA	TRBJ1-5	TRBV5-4	CASSVPGGPQHF	TGTGCCAGCAGCGTCCCCGGGGGGCCCCAGCATTTT
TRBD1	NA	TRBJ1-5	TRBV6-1	CASSAHRGRSDSNQPQHF	TGTGCCAGCAGTGCCCACAGGGGCCGCAGCGATAGCAATCAGCCCCAGCATTTT
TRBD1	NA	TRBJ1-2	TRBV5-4	CASSPTGGNYGYTF	TGTGCCAGCAGCCCAACAGGGGGAAACTATGGCTACACCTTC
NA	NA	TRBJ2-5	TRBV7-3	CASSSTGGGYQETQYF	TGTGCCAGCAGCTCGACGGGCGGGGGCTACCAAGAGACCCAGTACTTC
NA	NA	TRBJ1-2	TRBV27	CASSFTPIRSYGYTF	TGTGCCAGCAGTTTTACCCCTATACGGAGCTATGGCTACACCTTC
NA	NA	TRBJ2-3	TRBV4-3	CASSQGSVRGTPSTDTQYF	TGCGCCAGCAGCCAAGGGTCGGTGAGGGGGACACCTAGCACAGATACGCAGTATTTT
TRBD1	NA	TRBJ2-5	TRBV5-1	CASSLGDRVGETQYF	TGCGCCAGCAGCTTGGGGGACAGGGTAGGAGAGACCCAGTACTTC
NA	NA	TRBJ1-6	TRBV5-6	CASSPGSVRSPLHF	TGTGCCAGCAGTCCCGGGAGCGTCCGTTCACCCCTCCACTTT
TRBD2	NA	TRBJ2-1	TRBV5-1	CASSLLAGGPNEQFF	TGCGCCAGCAGCTTACTAGCGGGGGGGCCGAATGAGCAGTTCTTC
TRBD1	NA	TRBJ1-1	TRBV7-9	CASSSRDRGSAEAFF	TGTGCCAGCAGCTCGAGGGACAGGGGCTCGGCTGAAGCTTTCTTT
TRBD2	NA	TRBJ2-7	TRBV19	CASSLGGAREQYF	TGTGCCAGTTCACTCGGGGGGGCGAGGGAGCAGTACTTC
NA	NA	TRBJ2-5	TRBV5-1	CASSRQRSQETQYF	TGCGCCAGCAGCCGACAGAGGTCCCAAGAGACCCAGTACTTC
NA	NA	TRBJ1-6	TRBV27	CASSVRTFGSSPLHF	TGTGCCAGCAGTGTTAGGACATTTGGTAGTTCACCCCTCCACTTT
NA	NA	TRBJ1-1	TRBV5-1	CASNISPTVNTEAFF	TGCGCCAGCAACATTAGTCCGACTGTGAACACTGAAGCTTTCTTT
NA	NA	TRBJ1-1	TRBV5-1	CASSLRGDDTEAFF	TGCGCCAGCAGCCTCCGGGGGGATGACACTGAAGCTTTCTTT
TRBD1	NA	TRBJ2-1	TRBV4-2	CASSQPGQGADEQFF	TGTGCCAGCAGCCAACCGGGACAGGGCGCCGATGAGCAGTTCTTC
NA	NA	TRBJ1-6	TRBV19	CASSTPRGDSSPLHF	TGTGCCAGTAGTACCCCACGGGGAGATAGTTCACCCCTCCACTTT
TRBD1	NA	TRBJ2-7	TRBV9	CASNRTGGQGYEQYF	TGTGCCAGCAACCGGACAGGGGGTCAGGGCTACGAGCAGTACTTC
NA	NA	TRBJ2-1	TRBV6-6	CASSYRDSYNEQFF	TGTGCCAGCAGTTACCGGGACTCCTACAATGAGCAGTTCTTC
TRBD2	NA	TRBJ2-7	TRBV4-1	CASSQDQLAGAYEQYF	TGCGCCAGCAGCCAAGATCAGCTAGCGGGGGCCTACGAGCAGTACTTC
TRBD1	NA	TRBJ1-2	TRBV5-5	CASSLGQGFGGYTF	TGTGCCAGCAGCTTGGGACAGGGGTTCGGAGGCTACACCTTC
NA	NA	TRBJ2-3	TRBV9	CASSVGGGRSTDTQYF	TGTGCCAGCAGCGTAGGGGGGGGGCGTAGCACAGATACGCAGTATTTT
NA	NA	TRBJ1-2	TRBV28	CATLQGIYGYTF	TGTGCCACCTTACAGGGCATCTATGGCTACACCTTC
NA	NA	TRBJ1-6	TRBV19	CASSTTRVPYNSPLHF	TGTGCCAGTAGTACGACCAGGGTCCCCTATAATTCACCCCTCCACTTT
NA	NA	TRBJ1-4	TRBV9	CASSFGVEEGEKLFF	TGTGCCAGCAGCTTCGGAGTGGAGGAAGGTGAAAAACTGTTTTTT
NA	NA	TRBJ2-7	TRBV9	CASSVEGGFIYEQYF	TGTGCCAGCAGCGTAGAGGGGGGGTTCATCTACGAGCAGTACTTC
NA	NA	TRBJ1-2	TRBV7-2	CASSPGFNYGYTF	TGTGCCAGCAGCCCAGGATTCAACTATGGCTACACCTTC
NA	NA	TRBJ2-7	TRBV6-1	CASSTYQQGYEQYF	TGTGCCAGCAGTACTTATCAACAGGGCTACGAGCAGTACTTC
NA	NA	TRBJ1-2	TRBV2	CASSLGGTNYGYTF	TGTGCCAGCAGTTTGGGGGGGACTAACTATGGCTACACCTTC
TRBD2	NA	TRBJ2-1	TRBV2	CAGGRTRDEQFF	TGTGCCGGGGGTCGGACTAGGGATGAGCAGTTCTTC
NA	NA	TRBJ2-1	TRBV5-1	CASSSDRIGDEQFF	TGCGCCAGCAGCTCCGACAGAATTGGGGATGAGCAGTTCTTC
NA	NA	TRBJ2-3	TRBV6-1	CASGVSGVYTDTQYF	TGTGCCAGCGGGGTATCAGGGGTGTACACAGATACGCAGTATTTT
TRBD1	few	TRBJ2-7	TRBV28	CASSADRESYEQYF	TGTGCCAGCAGCGCGGACAGGGAATCCTACGAGCAGTACTTC
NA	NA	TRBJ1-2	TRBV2	CASSSGTTFHTF	TGTGCCAGCAGTTCCGGGACAACATTCCACACCTTC
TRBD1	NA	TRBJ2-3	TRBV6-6	CASSTTGGNTDTQYF	TGTGCCAGCAGCACAACAGGGGGCAACACAGATACGCAGTATTTT
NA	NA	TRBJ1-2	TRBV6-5	CASSYYGQNYGYTF	TGTGCCAGCAGTTACTACGGACAAAACTATGGCTACACCTTC
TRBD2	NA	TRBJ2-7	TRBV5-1	CASSLAEGGGGFSYEQYF	TGCGCCAGCAGCTTGGCCGAAGGTGGCGGGGGGTTCTCCTACGAGCAGTACTTC
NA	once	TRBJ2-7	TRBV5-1	CASSLSGFPYEQYF	TGCGCCAGCAGCTTGAGCGGATTCCCCTACGAGCAGTACTTC